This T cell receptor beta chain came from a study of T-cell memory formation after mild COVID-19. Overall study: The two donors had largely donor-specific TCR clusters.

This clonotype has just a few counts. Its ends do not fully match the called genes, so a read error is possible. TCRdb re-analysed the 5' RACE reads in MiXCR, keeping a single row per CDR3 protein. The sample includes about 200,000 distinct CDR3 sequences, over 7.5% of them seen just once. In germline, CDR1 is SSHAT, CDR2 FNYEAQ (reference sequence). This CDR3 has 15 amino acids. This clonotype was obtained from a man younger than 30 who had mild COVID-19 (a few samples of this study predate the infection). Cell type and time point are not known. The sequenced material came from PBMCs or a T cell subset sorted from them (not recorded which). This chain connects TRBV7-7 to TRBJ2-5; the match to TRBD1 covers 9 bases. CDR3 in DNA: TGTGCTAGCAGCTCCGGGACAGGGTGGTACGAGACCCAGTACTTC. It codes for CASSSGTGWYETQYF.